The clone carrying this T cell receptor (beta chain) was recorded a few times. Its specificity is not known. This entry comes from a study of human T cells and chemical hapten exposure. Study-wide background: Patients received weekly diphenylcyclopropenone doses to the scalp throughout the roughly 24-week study. Overall study findings and caveats: PT1 expanded TCR counts correlated positively with patch test score. TCRs at a frequency above 1 in 1000 stayed unchanged with DPC sensitization.

TCRdb used MiXCR to reprocess the RACE reads, holding one entry per CDR3 protein. The sample lists around 71,000 distinct CDR3 sequences, about 9.1% seen once, with 3.3% in the top ten. Time point meaning: patch test 1, 2 weeks after DPC sensitization. Specified treatment: therapeutic diphenylcyclopropenone sensitization with weekly scalp DPC. The CDR3 is 13 residues long. The V and J ends lost 2 bases and 0 bases respectively, with 7 bases between them. Germline CDR1 reads SQVTM; CDR2 reads ANQGSEA. This receptor was taken from a woman aged 35 to 49 with alopecia areata. Some clones in this sample may be carry-over from other donors' samples. The J gene is TRBJ1-1, the V gene TRBV29-1; D is uncertain. This sample comprised whole blood, obtained in connection with sensitization to the hapten diphenylcyclopropenone (DPC). Here the CDR3 reads CSVELTVNTEAFF. The DNA for the CDR3 is TGCAGCGTTGAACTGACCGTGAACACTGAAGCTTTCTTT.